This T cell receptor beta chain was captured by sequencing in a study of cytomegalovirus exposure and HLA in healthy donors. Across the whole study: Of the donors genotyped, approximately 400 in all, over 80% fell in the Caucasian-associated ancestry cluster. The study's findings and limits: Presence/absence analyses assumed roughly uniform sequencing depth across donors, which may not hold.

The germline V gene has CDR1 SNHLY and CDR2 FYNNEI. V lost 6 bases, J lost 3 bases, and 9 bases lay in between. This CDR3 comprises 14 residues. The primer mix had 60 Vbeta and 13 Jbeta primers. Profiled with immunoSEQ multiplex PCR; TCRdb holds only in-frame clones, not every one. The data show 150,000 or so clones, over 65% seen once. About this clone itself: Its antigen remains unknown.

The TCR originated in a middle-aged woman in good health and CMV-seronegative. The sample consisted of PBMCs. The chain uses TRBV2 and TRBJ2-6; D may be TRBD1 (6 bases). The CDR3 nucleotides are TGTGCCAGCAGAGCAGGGGATGGGGCCAACGTCCTGACTTTC. Amino acid sequence: CASRAGDGANVLTF.